These T cell receptor beta chains were read from a single sample in a study of control samples from healthy donors and cancer patients. The protocol was immunoSEQ multiplex PCR, while the TCRdb copy is restricted to in-frame clones and leaves out a portion. This table holds more than 85,000 clones, approximately 90% found once. Sequencing was done on a sample of blood. The receptors were sampled from a woman aged 50 to 60 in good health. Both conserved end residues are part of each CDR3. A D gene is named only where the DNA matches it firmly. Clone size is stated in some rows and not others, as once, few, many or a class when expanded.

size	D	V	J	CDR3	DNA
NA	NA	TRBV18	TRBJ1-2	CASVGLLEEGYTF	TGTGCCAGCGTGGGGCTTTTAGAGGAGGGCTACACCTTC
NA	NA	TRBV28	TRBJ2-1	CASSRLGGGKFF	TGTGCCAGCAGCCGACTCGGAGGGGGCAAGTTCTTC
once	NA	TRBV12-3/TRBV12-4	TRBJ2-3	CASSLRDTDTQYF	TGTGCCAGCAGTTTAAGGGACACAGATACGCAGTATTTT
NA	NA	TRBV18	TRBJ2-3	CASSPGGLKSTDTQYF	TGTGCCAGCTCACCCGGGGGCCTGAAAAGCACAGATACGCAGTATTTT
NA	NA	TRBV2	TRBJ1-2	CASLPGSNGYTF	TGTGCCAGCCTACCGGGGTCGAACGGCTACACCTTC
NA	TRBD2	TRBV19	TRBJ2-2	CASGPGGYRKGGELFF	TGTGCCAGTGGCCCCGGGGGGTACCGGAAAGGCGGGGAGCTGTTTTTT
NA	NA	TRBV19	TRBJ1-2	CASSIGTGYTF	TGTGCCAGTAGTATCGGGACAGGCTACACCTTC
NA	TRBD1	TRBV18	TRBJ1-1	CASSPPYGQVSVFF	TGTGCCAGCTCACCACCGTACGGACAGGTTTCCGTGTTCTTT
few	TRBD1	TRBV30	TRBJ2-7	CAWSRDRAYEQYF	TGTGCCTGGAGCCGGGACAGAGCCTACGAGCAGTACTTC
NA	NA	TRBV30	TRBJ1-5	CACESGFGQPQHF	TGTGCCTGCGAATCGGGGTTTGGTCAGCCCCAGCATTTT
NA	NA	TRBV4-2	TRBJ2-5	CASSQDDRRETQYF	TGTGCCAGCAGCCAAGATGACAGGAGAGAGACCCAGTACTTC
NA	NA	TRBV7-9	TRBJ2-3	CASSSRAPDRLNSTDTQYF	TGTGCCAGCAGCTCGCGGGCCCCAGACAGGCTAAATAGCACAGATACGCAGTATTTT
once	NA	TRBV3-1/TRBV3-2	TRBJ2-2	CASSLPGTNTGELFF	TGTGCCAGCAGCCTACCCGGGACAAACACCGGGGAGCTGTTTTTT
once	TRBD1	TRBV7-9	TRBJ2-7	CASSYGQGFSYEQYF	TGTGCCAGCAGCTACGGACAGGGGTTTTCCTACGAGCAGTACTTC
NA	NA	TRBV2	TRBJ1-4	CASSGGGIVEKLFF	TGTGCCAGCAGTGGAGGGGGAATCGTTGAAAAACTGTTTTTT
NA	NA	TRBV7-8	TRBJ2-2	CASSLDTNAGGTGELFF	TGTGCCAGCAGCTTAGACACAAATGCTGGCGGGACCGGGGAGCTGTTTTTT
NA	TRBD1	TRBV25-1	TRBJ2-7	CASSDSGRGTHEQYF	TGTGCCAGCAGTGACAGCGGCAGGGGGACCCACGAGCAGTACTTC
NA	NA	TRBV2	TRBJ2-6	CASPLRAVSRSGANVLTF	TGTGCCAGCCCCCTTAGGGCGGTTTCAAGGTCTGGGGCCAACGTCCTGACTTTC
NA	NA	TRBV9	TRBJ1-2	CASSPRGVDYGYTF	TGTGCCAGCAGCCCAAGAGGGGTGGACTATGGCTACACCTTC
NA	TRBD1	TRBV5-6	TRBJ1-5	CASRPKDRGNQPQHF	TGTGCCAGCAGACCGAAAGACAGGGGCAATCAGCCCCAGCATTTT
NA	NA	TRBV11-2	TRBJ2-6	CASSLVRAGPGANVLTF	TGTGCCAGCAGCTTAGTTAGGGCGGGACCTGGGGCCAACGTCCTGACTTTC
NA	NA	TRBV7-9	TRBJ2-5	CASSSVGPASETQYF	TGTGCCAGCAGCTCGGTAGGTCCGGCATCGGAGACCCAGTACTTC
NA	NA	TRBV21-1	TRBJ1-1	CASSTRAGLHTEAFF	TGTGCCAGCAGCACCAGGGCTGGACTTCACACTGAAGCTTTCTTT
NA	NA	TRBV5-1	TRBJ2-1	CASSLGDLYNEQFF	TGCGCCAGCAGCTTGGGGGATCTGTACAATGAGCAGTTCTTC
NA	NA	TRBV18	TRBJ1-3	CASSPNPISSGNTIYF	TGTGCCAGCTCACCAAATCCGATATCCTCTGGAAACACCATATATTTT
NA	NA	TRBV6-5	TRBJ1-1	CASGGPITEAFF	TGTGCCAGCGGGGGCCCGATCACTGAAGCTTTCTTT
NA	TRBD2	TRBV4-1	TRBJ2-3	CASSQDNRLAGGDTQYF	TGCGCCAGCAGCCAAGATAACCGACTAGCGGGCGGAGATACGCAGTATTTT
NA	NA	TRBV5-1	TRBJ2-2	CASSLTRTKIGELFF	TGCGCCAGCAGCTTGACGAGGACTAAGATCGGGGAGCTGTTTTTT
NA	NA	TRBV3-1/TRBV3-2	TRBJ1-5	CASSRGGLQPQHF	TGTGCCAGCAGCCGGGGAGGGTTGCAGCCCCAGCATTTT